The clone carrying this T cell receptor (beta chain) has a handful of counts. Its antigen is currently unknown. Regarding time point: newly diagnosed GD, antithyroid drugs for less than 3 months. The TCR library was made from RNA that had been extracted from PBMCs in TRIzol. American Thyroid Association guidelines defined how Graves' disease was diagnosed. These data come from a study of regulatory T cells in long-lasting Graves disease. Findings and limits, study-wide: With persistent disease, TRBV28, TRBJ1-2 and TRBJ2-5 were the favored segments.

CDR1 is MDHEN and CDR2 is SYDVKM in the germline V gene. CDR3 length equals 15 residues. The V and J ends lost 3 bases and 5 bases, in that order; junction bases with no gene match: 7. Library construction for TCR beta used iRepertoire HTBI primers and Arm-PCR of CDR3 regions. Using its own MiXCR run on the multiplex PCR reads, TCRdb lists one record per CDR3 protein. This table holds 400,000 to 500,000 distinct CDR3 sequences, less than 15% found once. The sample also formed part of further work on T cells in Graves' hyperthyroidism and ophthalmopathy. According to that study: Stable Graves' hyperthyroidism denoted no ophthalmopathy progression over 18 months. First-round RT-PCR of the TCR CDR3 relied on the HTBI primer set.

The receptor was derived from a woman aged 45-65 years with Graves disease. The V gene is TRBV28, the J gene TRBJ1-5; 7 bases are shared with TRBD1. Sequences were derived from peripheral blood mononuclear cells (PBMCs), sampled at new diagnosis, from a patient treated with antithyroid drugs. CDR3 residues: CASSFIGQGDQPQHF. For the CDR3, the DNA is TGTGCCAGCAGTTTTATCGGCCAGGGGGATCAGCCCCAGCATTTT. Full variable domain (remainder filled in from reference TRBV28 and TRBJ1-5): DVKVTQSSRYLVKRTGEKVFLECVQDMDHENMFWYRQDPGLGLRLIYFSYDVKMKEKGDIPEGYSVSREKKERFSLILESASTNQTSMYLCASSFIGQGDQPQHFGDGTRLSIL.